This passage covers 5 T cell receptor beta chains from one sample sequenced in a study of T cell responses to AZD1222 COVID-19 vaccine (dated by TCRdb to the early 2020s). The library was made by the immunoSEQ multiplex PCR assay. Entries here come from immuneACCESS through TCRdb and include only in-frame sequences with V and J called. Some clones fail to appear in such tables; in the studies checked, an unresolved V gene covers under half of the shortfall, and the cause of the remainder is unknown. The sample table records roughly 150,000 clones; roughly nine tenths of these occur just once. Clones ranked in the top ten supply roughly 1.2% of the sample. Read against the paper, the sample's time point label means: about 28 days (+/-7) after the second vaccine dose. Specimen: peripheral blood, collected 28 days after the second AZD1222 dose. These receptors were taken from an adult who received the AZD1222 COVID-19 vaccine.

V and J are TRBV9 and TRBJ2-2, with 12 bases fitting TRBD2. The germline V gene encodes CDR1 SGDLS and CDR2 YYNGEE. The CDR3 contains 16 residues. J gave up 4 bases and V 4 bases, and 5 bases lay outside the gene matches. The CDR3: CASSPRTSGTTGELFF. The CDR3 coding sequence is TGTGCCAGCAGCCCTCGGACTAGCGGGACCACCGGGGAGCTGTTTTTT.

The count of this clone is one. Here the CDR3 reads CASSRGFRDTEAFF. The CDR3 DNA reads as TGTGCCAGCAGCCGAGGGTTTAGGGACACTGAAGCTTTCTTT. V gene TRBV3-1 (or the pseudogene TRBV3-2) combines with J gene TRBJ1-1; D remains ambiguous. Germline values: CDR1 LGHDT, CDR2 YNNKEL (reference sequence). The CDR3 is 14 amino acids. V dropped 4 bases and J dropped 3 bases, with 12 bases sitting between them.

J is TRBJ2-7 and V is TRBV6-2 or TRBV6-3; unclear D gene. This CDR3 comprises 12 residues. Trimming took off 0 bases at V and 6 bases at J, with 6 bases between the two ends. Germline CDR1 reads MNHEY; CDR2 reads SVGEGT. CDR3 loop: CASSYSISEQYF. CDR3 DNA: TGTGCCAGCAGTTACTCGATAAGCGAGCAGTACTTC.

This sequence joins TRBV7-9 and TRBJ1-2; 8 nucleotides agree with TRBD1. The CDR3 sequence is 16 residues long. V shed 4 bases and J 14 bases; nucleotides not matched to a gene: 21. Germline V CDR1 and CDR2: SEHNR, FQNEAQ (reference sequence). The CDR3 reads CASSSYNSPGQVVGTF. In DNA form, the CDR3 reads TGTGCCAGCAGCTCTTACAACTCTCCGGGACAGGTTGTAGGTACCTTC.

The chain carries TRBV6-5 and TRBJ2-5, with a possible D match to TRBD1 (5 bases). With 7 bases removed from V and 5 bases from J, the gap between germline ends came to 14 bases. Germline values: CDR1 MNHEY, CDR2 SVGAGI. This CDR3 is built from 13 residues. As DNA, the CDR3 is TGTGCCAGCACCCCATCAGGGATCGAGACCCAGTACTTC. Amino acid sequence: CASTPSGIETQYF.